A single sample is the source of the 17 T cell receptor beta chains below, sequenced in a study of shared clonotypes between healthy human individuals. The repertoire was sequenced with immunoSEQ multiplex PCR; TCRdb's copy has only in-frame clones and lacks some. The data contain fewer than 400,000 clones, approximately 74% of them singletons. What was sequenced was memory CD4+ T cells sorted from blood. Specified subset: CD45RA-negative fraction. These receptors were obtained from a man aged 25 to 40 in good health.

V usage is TRBV7-2 and J usage is TRBJ1-3; unclear D gene. Germline CDR1 reads SGHTA; CDR2 reads FQGNSA. V was shortened by 5 bases and J by 2 bases, with 13 bases between the two germline ends. This CDR3 region has 15 residues. The DNA for the CDR3 is TGTGCCAGCAGCCCACGGCAGGAGGCTGGAAACACCATATATTTT. This translates into CASSPRQEAGNTIYF.

This rearrangement joins TRBV6-1 to TRBJ1-3, with D unclear. V lost 2 bases and J lost 4, with 3 bases in between. The CDR3 length is 12 residues. Germline CDR1 reads MNHNS; CDR2 reads SASEGT. Written as DNA, the CDR3 is TGTGCCAGCAGTGAAACAGGAAACACCATATATTTT. Translating it yields CASSETGNTIYF.

The chain carries TRBV7-6 and TRBJ2-2, with 11 bases identical to TRBD2. The V gene's germline CDR1 is SGHVS and CDR2 FNYEAQ. The J segment lost 8 bases and the V segment lost 1 base, leaving 12 bases of the junction unmatched. CDR3 length: 18 residues. CDR3 in DNA: TGTGCCAGCAGCTTAGGGCTAGCGGGAGGCCCGAGGGAAGGGGAGCTGTTTTTT. Its protein product is CASSLGLAGGPREGELFF.

V is TRBV19 and J is TRBJ1-2; maybe TRBD1 (5 bases). CDR1 is LNHDA and CDR2 is SQIVND in the germline V gene (reference sequence). The V end was cut by 3 bases, the J end by 8 bases, with 10 bases between. The CDR3 length is 12 residues. The CDR3 coding sequence is TGTGCCAGTAGTATCCCAGGGACCGGCTACACCTTC. Its protein is CASSIPGTGYTF.

Regarding this clone: Additional DNA sequences in this sample encode the identical CDR3. The chain combines TRBV29-1 with TRBJ2-1, with 9 nucleotides matching TRBD2. The junction had 3 bases not matched to a gene; V was cut back by 3 bases and J by 3 bases. The germline gives CDR1 SQVTM, CDR2 ANQGSEA. The CDR3 is made up of 14 amino acids. The CDR3 DNA is TGCAGCGTTGATGCTAGCGGGATCTACAATGAGCAGTTCTTC. Translation: CSVDASGIYNEQFF.

This clone showed up many times. The V call is TRBV6-5, the J call TRBJ1-1; no definite D call. Trimming cost V 1 base and J 0 bases, with 3 bases left between them. Germline V CDR1 and CDR2: MNHEY, SVGAGI. The CDR3 totals 13 residues. The CDR3 DNA sequence: TGTGCCAGCAGTTACTATTTGAACACTGAAGCTTTCTTT. It codes for CASSYYLNTEAFF.

A single count supports this clone. The chain uses TRBV15 and TRBJ2-6; a weak D match, TRBD2 (6 bases). Germline lookup yields CDR1 LNHNV and CDR2 YYDKDF (reference sequence). V shed 7 bases and J shed 0 bases, with 13 bases lying between them. The CDR3 spans 16 residues. CDR3 nucleotide sequence: TGTGCCACCACCTCGGGACTCCGCTCTGGGGCCAACGTCCTGACTTTC. It encodes CATTSGLRSGANVLTF.

The chain is built from TRBV7-9 and TRBJ2-1, with D maybe TRBD2 (6 bases). This CDR3 contains 15 residues. Between the trimmed V and J ends, which lost 4 bases and 6 bases, there was a span of 16 bases. Germline V gives CDR1 SEHNR, CDR2 FQNEAQ (reference sequence). The chain's CDR3 is CASSSATGASNEQFF. The CDR3 region has the DNA TGTGCCAGCAGCTCAGCAACGGGAGCGAGCAATGAGCAGTTCTTC.

This clone was observed at least ten times. The rearrangement links TRBV18 to TRBJ1-5; tentatively, D is TRBD1 (6 bases). Germline values: CDR1 KGHSH, CDR2 LQKENI. V lost 2 bases and J lost 5, with 13 bases in between. This CDR3 spans 15 amino acids. CDR3 nucleotide sequence: TGTGCCAGCTCACCATTGGGGGCCGCGGATCAGCCCCAGCATTTT. This gives the protein CASSPLGAADQPQHF.

The gene calls are TRBV5-4 and TRBJ2-2; TRBD1 matches at 8 bases. The CDR3 contains 17 residues. The J segment lost 6 bases and the V segment lost 4 bases, leaving 14 bases of the junction unmatched. Germline values: CDR1 SGHNT, CDR2 YYREEE (reference sequence). The CDR3 spells CASSIGDRTSAAGELFF. The CDR3 nucleotides read TGTGCCAGCAGCATTGGGGACAGGACATCAGCGGCCGGGGAGCTGTTTTTT.

The chain recombines TRBV2 with TRBJ2-1; D tentatively reads TRBD1 or TRBD2 (5 bases each). Germline CDR1 reads SNHLY; CDR2 reads FYNNEI. The CDR3 loop spans 14 amino acids. V lost 2 bases and J 10 bases, leaving 15 bases between the germline ends. For the CDR3, the DNA is TGTGCCAGCAGTGAACAGGGACCTTCTGTGGAGCAGTTCTTC. Amino acid sequence: CASSEQGPSVEQFF. Together with reference TRBV2 and TRBJ2-1, the CDR3 gives the full variable domain: EPEVTQTPSHQVTQMGQEVILRCVPISNHLYFYWYRQILGQKVEFLVSFYNNEISEKSEIFDDQFSVERPDGSNFTLKIRSTKLEDSAMYFCASSEQGPSVEQFFGPGTRLTVL.

V gene TRBV27 combines with J gene TRBJ2-5; D is ambiguous. Deletions cut 5 bases from V and 5 bases from J, with 12 bases between. The CDR3 runs 13 residues. The germline CDR1 and CDR2 sequences are MNHEY and SMNVEV (reference sequence). The CDR3 here is CASSQTFRETQYF. Here the CDR3 DNA reads TGTGCCAGCAGTCAAACGTTCCGGGAGACCCAGTACTTC.

V is TRBV7-6 and J is TRBJ1-5; TRBD1 might be the D (5 bases). The length of the CDR3 is 14 residues. The V end was cut by 6 bases, the J end by 6 bases, with 15 bases between. Germline V gene data show CDR1 as SGHVS and CDR2 as FNYEAQ. The CDR3 DNA reads TGTGCCAGCAGGGGCGGGGGGGAGGCTCAGCCCCAGCATTTT. This sequence encodes CASRGGGEAQPQHF.

This rearrangement joins TRBV15 to TRBJ2-7; 7 nucleotides match TRBD1. The CDR3 sequence is 15 residues long. Trimming took 1 base from V and 3 from J; bases not matched to a gene: 6. The germline gives CDR1 LNHNV, CDR2 YYDKDF (reference sequence). CDR3 region: CATSRGDSTSYEQYF. CDR3 sequence (DNA): TGTGCCACCAGCAGAGGGGACAGTACTAGCTACGAGCAGTACTTC.

The chain joins TRBV2 to TRBJ2-2; D possibly corresponds to TRBD1 (5 bases). From germline, CDR1 is SNHLY and CDR2 FYNNEI. The CDR3 runs to 14 residues. V dropped 5 bases and J dropped 3 bases, with 10 bases sitting between them. CDR3 sequence: CASSKTAHTGELFF. CDR3 in DNA: TGTGCCAGCAGTAAGACAGCACACACCGGGGAGCTGTTTTTT.

The rearrangement joins TRBV30 to TRBJ2-5, with D perhaps given as TRBD1 or TRBD2 (6 bases each). The CDR3 has 11 amino acids. Germline CDR1 is GTSNPN and CDR2 is SVGIG (reference sequence). The V gene lost 4 bases and the J gene lost 4 bases, with 7 bases spanning the gap. The CDR3 sequence: CAWKGGETQYF. The CDR3 DNA reads as TGTGCCTGGAAGGGGGGAGAGACCCAGTACTTC.

This rearrangement joins TRBV28 to TRBJ1-1; a weak D match, TRBD1 (6 bases). Trimming left V 5 bases short and J 0 bases short, with 16 bases between. Germline V lookup: CDR1 MDHEN, CDR2 SYDVKM. CDR3 length equals 16 residues. CDR3 loop: CASSPYGGLMNTEAFF. Here the CDR3 DNA reads TGTGCCAGCAGTCCATACGGGGGGCTCATGAACACTGAAGCTTTCTTT.